Listed below are T cell receptor beta chains from one sample, sequenced in a study of vaccination and CD4 T cells after COVID-19. TCRdb ran MiXCR on the PCR reads and lists one entry per CDR3 protein. Of 15,000 or so distinct CDR3 sequences in the sample, almost 60% were seen once. Antigens for these TCRs are unknown. The sample was CD4+ T cells from blood, cultured in vitro. These TCRs come from a human donor who had recovered from COVID-19. Each CDR3 is given with its conserved first and last residue. The D gene is left open where the match is weak. A clone size is listed for some rows: how often the clone was seen (once, few, many), or a class if it is expanded.

TRBJ2-2 | - | TRBV27 | few | CASRGWGSTGELFF | TGTGCCAGCCGGGGGTGGGGAAGCACCGGGGAGCTGTTTTTT
TRBJ2-7 | - | TRBV21-1 | few | CASRYPPRYWYEQYF | TGTGCCAGCAGGTACCCTCCTAGGTATTGGTACGAGCAGTACTTC
TRBJ1-6 | TRBD1 | TRBV28 | - | CASSKPTGPLNSPLHF | TGTGCCAGCAGTAAGCCGACAGGGCCTTTAAATTCACCCCTCCACTTT
TRBJ1-2 | - | TRBV7-3 | - | CASRPFGGGNGYTF | TGTGCCAGTAGACCTTTTGGAGGGGGTAATGGCTACACCTTC
TRBJ2-1 | - | TRBV20-1 | - | CSASRTRSSYNEQFF | TGCAGTGCGAGCCGGACTCGGAGCTCCTACAATGAGCAGTTCTTC
TRBJ1-2 | TRBD1 | TRBV30 | - | CAWSRGTGDTSDYGYTF | TGTGCCTGGAGTCGCGGGACAGGGGATACGTCCGACTATGGCTACACCTTC
TRBJ2-1 | - | TRBV15 | - | CATSRDPAGREFF | TGTGCCACCAGCAGAGATCCGGCGGGGCGTGAGTTCTTC
TRBJ2-3 | - | TRBV24-1 | - | CATSMTDTQYF | TGTGCCACCAGTATGACAGATACGCAGTATTTT
TRBJ2-2 | - | TRBV6-1 | - | CASRLSNTGELFF | TGTGCCAGCCGGCTCTCGAACACCGGGGAGCTGTTTTTT
TRBJ1-6 | - | TRBV20-1 | few | CSASHQGTNSPLHF | TGCAGTGCTAGCCACCAGGGGACGAATTCACCCCTCCACTTT
TRBJ1-1 | - | TRBV7-8 | few | CASSLVAVPAFF | TGTGCCAGCAGCTTAGTCGCCGTCCCGGCTTTCTTT
TRBJ2-1 | TRBD2 | TRBV20-1 | - | CSATGTSGTYNEQFF | TGCAGTGCTACCGGGACTAGCGGGACCTACAATGAGCAGTTCTTC
TRBJ2-5 | - | TRBV11-3 | few | CASSLRGDQDTTQYF | TGTGCCAGCAGCCTTAGAGGGGACCAGGACACCACCCAGTACTTC
TRBJ2-3 | - | TRBV11-1 | medium-sized | CASTRQVGGTDTQYF | TGTGCCAGCACACGTCAGGTGGGAGGCACAGATACGCAGTATTTT
TRBJ1-5 | - | TRBV12-3/TRBV12-4 | - | CASSLGGVRNQPQHF | TGTGCCAGCAGTTTAGGGGGCGTGCGCAATCAGCCCCAGCATTTT
TRBJ1-2 | - | TRBV20-1 | few | CSATLDSQRGYTF | TGCAGTGCCACACTCGACTCCCAGCGGGGCTACACCTTC
TRBJ2-3 | - | TRBV11-2 | - | CASSLLASTDTQYF | TGTGCCAGCAGCTTATTAGCCAGCACAGATACGCAGTATTTT
TRBJ2-3 | - | TRBV6-2/TRBV6-3 | - | CASMVGRDSFTDTQYF | TGTGCCAGCATGGTCGGGCGGGATAGCTTTACGGATACGCAGTATTTT
TRBJ1-2 | - | TRBV20-1 | - | CSAEIDSTYGYTF | TGCAGTGCCGAGATCGACAGTACGTATGGCTACACCTTC
TRBJ1-5 | - | TRBV20-1 | - | CSARIPTGPQHF | TGCAGTGCTAGAATACCCACTGGGCCCCAGCATTTT
TRBJ2-7 | TRBD2 | TRBV6-5 | - | CASSYGLAGSYEQYF | TGTGCCAGCAGTTACGGACTAGCGGGGTCCTACGAGCAGTACTTC
TRBJ1-5 | - | TRBV6-1 | - | CASRTGTRVAQPQHF | TGTGCCAGCAGAACCGGGACACGGGTGGCGCAGCCCCAGCATTTT
TRBJ1-6 | TRBD1 | TRBV11-2 | - | CASSFWQRQGSGSPLHF | TGTGCCAGCAGCTTTTGGCAAAGACAGGGCTCCGGTTCACCCCTCCACTTT
TRBJ2-5 | TRBD2 | TRBV4-3 | - | CASSLTVSVLADQETQYF | TGCGCCAGCAGCCTCACCGTTTCAGTACTAGCGGATCAAGAGACCCAGTACTTC
TRBJ1-1 | - | TRBV20-1 | few | CSARLGTGEAFF | TGCAGTGCTAGATTGGGTACAGGTGAAGCTTTCTTT
TRBJ1-2 | TRBD1 | TRBV20-1 | few | CSASGTDVGYTF | TGCAGTGCTAGCGGGACAGATGTTGGCTACACCTTC
TRBJ2-1 | - | TRBV7-9 | - | CASRAWDSYNGQFF | TGTGCCAGCAGGGCTTGGGACTCATACAATGGGCAGTTCTTC
TRBJ2-2 | - | TRBV25-1 | few | CASTGVWTGELFF | TGTGCCAGCACAGGGGTCTGGACCGGGGAGCTGTTTTTT
TRBJ2-7 | TRBD1 | TRBV2 | - | CASSAQGASYEQYF | TGTGCCAGCAGTGCACAGGGGGCCTCCTACGAGCAGTACTTC
TRBJ2-1 | - | TRBV24-1 | - | CATSDFTGLPQFF | TGTGCCACCAGTGATTTCACGGGCCTCCCTCAGTTCTTC
TRBJ1-2 | TRBD1 | TRBV10-3 | few | CAISENRQGDRGYTF | TGTGCCATCAGTGAGAACCGACAGGGGGATAGGGGCTACACCTTC
TRBJ2-3 | - | TRBV10-2 | - | CASSESLARTDTQYF | TGCGCCAGCAGTGAGTCTCTAGCGCGCACAGATACGCAGTATTTT
TRBJ2-7 | - | TRBV4-3 | - | CASSQDYPLNREQYF | TGCGCCAGCAGCCAAGATTACCCCCTAAATCGGGAGCAGTACTTC
TRBJ1-1 | - | TRBV6-4 | - | CASSEYSGTAEAFF | TGTGCCAGCAGTGAGTACTCAGGGACCGCTGAAGCTTTCTTT
TRBJ2-5 | - | TRBV20-1 | - | CSAEGLAHLGRQETQYF | TGCAGTGCTGAGGGGCTGGCACACCTAGGGAGACAAGAGACCCAGTACTTC
TRBJ2-7 | TRBD1 | TRBV6-1 | - | CASSEYWTGAYEQYF | TGTGCCAGCAGTGAATATTGGACAGGGGCCTACGAGCAGTACTTC
TRBJ1-5 | - | TRBV28 | - | CASSPREGSYSNQPQHF | TGTGCCAGCAGCCCCCGGGAGGGGAGTTATAGCAATCAGCCCCAGCATTTT
TRBJ2-5 | - | TRBV7-6 | few | CASSLRLSTQYF | TGTGCCAGCAGCTTACGGCTATCGACCCAGTACTTC
TRBJ2-5 | - | TRBV30 | - | CAWSGQVRETQYF | TGTGCCTGGAGTGGACAGGTCCGAGAGACCCAGTACTTC
TRBJ2-5 | TRBD1 | TRBV19 | - | CASSKSGGIGETQYF | TGTGCCAGTAGTAAGTCAGGGGGTATTGGAGAGACCCAGTACTTC
TRBJ2-7 | TRBD1 | TRBV11-3 | - | CASSGRDRAHEQYF | TGTGCCAGCAGCGGCCGGGACAGGGCACACGAGCAGTACTTC
TRBJ1-6 | - | TRBV27 | - | CASSFYVNSPLHF | TGTGCCAGCAGTTTTTACGTGAATTCACCCCTCCACTTT
TRBJ1-4 | - | TRBV20-1 | - | CSANPPGARGEKLFF | TGCAGTGCTAATCCCCCGGGGGCGCGGGGCGAAAAACTGTTTTTT
TRBJ1-2 | - | TRBV6-2/TRBV6-3 | - | CASSHRVNGYTF | TGTGCCAGCAGTCACAGGGTGAATGGCTACACCTTC
TRBJ2-1 | TRBD2 | TRBV6-4 | - | CASSDVAGAYNEQFF | TGTGCCAGCAGTGACGTAGCGGGTGCCTACAATGAGCAGTTCTTC
TRBJ2-2 | - | TRBV7-2 | few | CASTPSVNTGELFF | TGTGCCAGCACCCCTAGCGTAAACACCGGGGAGCTGTTTTTT
TRBJ2-7 | TRBD2 | TRBV15 | - | CATSRAGVYEQYF | TGTGCCACCAGCAGGGCGGGGGTCTACGAGCAGTACTTC
TRBJ1-3 | - | TRBV5-6 | - | CASSLGIGNTIYF | TGTGCCAGCAGCTTGGGGATCGGAAACACCATATATTTT
TRBJ2-1 | TRBD2 | TRBV15 | - | CATSPGFSLAGGLGEQFF | TGTGCCACCAGCCCGGGGTTTTCACTAGCGGGAGGTTTGGGTGAGCAGTTCTTC
TRBJ1-1 | - | TRBV5-8 | once | CASSFVGSNTEAFF | TGTGCCAGCAGCTTTGTCGGGTCGAACACTGAAGCTTTCTTT
TRBJ1-1 | - | TRBV4-3 | - | CASSQVLGRGLNTEAFF | TGCGCCAGCAGCCAAGTTTTAGGCAGGGGATTGAACACTGAAGCTTTCTTT
TRBJ1-2 | - | TRBV5-4 | - | CASSRSGPSPNYGYTF | TGTGCCAGCAGCCGATCGGGACCGTCCCCTAACTATGGCTACACCTTC
TRBJ2-5 | - | TRBV25-1 | - | CASSPAGAETQYF | TGTGCCAGCAGCCCTGCCGGAGCTGAGACCCAGTACTTC
TRBJ2-1 | TRBD1 | TRBV6-5 | - | CASSYMNWGQRSSYNEQFF | TGTGCCAGCAGTTACATGAACTGGGGACAGAGGAGCTCCTACAATGAGCAGTTCTTC
TRBJ2-1 | TRBD2 | TRBV20-1 | - | CSAGVGTGGLAGGRSNEQFF | TGCAGTGCGGGCGTGGGGACAGGGGGACTAGCGGGAGGGAGAAGCAATGAGCAGTTCTTC
TRBJ1-2 | TRBD1 | TRBV6-1 | - | CASSEGTGGFYGYTF | TGTGCCAGCAGTGAGGGGACAGGGGGTTTCTATGGCTACACCTTC
TRBJ1-2 | - | TRBV15 | few | CATSRMWDSRIYGYTF | TGTGCCACCAGCAGAATGTGGGACTCGAGGATTTATGGCTACACCTTC